The 15 T cell receptor beta chains listed next were all sequenced from one sample in a study of T-cell memory formation after mild COVID-19. From the 5' RACE reads, TCRdb called clonotypes with MiXCR, one entry per CDR3 protein. The table has about 49,000 distinct CDR3 sequences, 7.3% seen once. The sample taken for sequencing was PBMCs or a T cell subset sorted from them (not recorded which). These TCRs come from a man aged 18 to 35 who had mild COVID-19 (a few samples of this study predate the infection). Cell type and time point are not known.

In this sample, this clonotype turned up a few times. J is TRBJ2-2 and V is TRBV5-1; 8 positions match TRBD2. The CDR3 spans 16 residues. The V segment lost 2 bases and the J segment 2 bases; nucleotides outside the gene matches: 5. Germline V lookup: CDR1 SGHRS, CDR2 YFSETQ. CDR3: CASSFMTSANTGELFF. As DNA, the CDR3 is TGCGCCAGCAGCTTTATGACTAGCGCCAACACCGGGGAGCTGTTTTTT.

V and J are TRBV7-2 and TRBJ2-7; no clear D gene. The CDR3 consists of 13 residues. Trimming removed 4 bases from V and 0 bases from J, with 7 bases in between. CDR1 and CDR2 from the germline V gene are SGHTA and FQGNSA. The CDR3 loop is CASSYGSSYEQYV. The CDR3 bases are TGTGCCAGCAGCTACGGGTCCTCCTACGAGCAGTACGTC.

This clonotype was found many times. The chain uses TRBV20-1 and TRBJ2-3; a weak D match, TRBD2 (6 bases). The CDR3 loop spans 15 amino acids. The germline V gene encodes CDR1 DFQATT and CDR2 SNEGSKA (reference sequence). The ends were cut back, 0 bases at V and 1 base at J, with 11 bases in the middle. The CDR3 bases are TGCAGTGCTAGAGATGGGGGGAAGGGCACAGATACGCAGTATTTT. Protein sequence: CSARDGGKGTDTQYF.

This rearrangement joins TRBV4-2 to TRBJ2-1, with 10 bases identical to TRBD1. This CDR3 has 16 amino acids. The junction had 8 bases not matched to a gene; V was cut back by 2 bases and J by 7 bases. Germline V gene lookup returns CDR1 LGHNA and CDR2 YNFKEQ. The chain's CDR3 is CASSQIRDRGPNEQFF. The CDR3 DNA sequence: TGTGCCAGCAGCCAAATTAGGGACAGGGGTCCGAATGAGCAGTTCTTC.

Many counts were recorded for this clonotype. The genes are TRBV29-1 and TRBJ2-3, with 9 positions matching TRBD1. This CDR3 has 13 residues. Looked up from germline, CDR1 is SQVTM and CDR2 is ANQGSEA. J was trimmed by 1 base and V by 4 bases; bases with no gene match: 0. The CDR3 DNA reads as TGCAGCGTTGGGACAGGGGGCACAGATACGCAGTATTTT. Protein: CSVGTGGTDTQYF.

This clonotype appeared a few times. The chain is built from TRBV9 and TRBJ2-5; 7 positions agree with TRBD2. With V trimmed by 1 base and J by 5 bases, 8 bases remained unmatched. The CDR3 extends over 15 amino acids. Germline V gives CDR1 SGDLS, CDR2 YYNGEE. This CDR3 reads CASSVMGRVLETQYF. The CDR3 DNA sequence: TGTGCCAGCAGCGTAATGGGGAGGGTTTTGGAGACCCAGTACTTC.

The chain has TRBV6-5 and TRBJ2-7; D remains unclear. Trimming removed 2 bases from V and 7 bases from J, with 15 bases in between. The CDR3 has 14 amino acids. The germline gives CDR1 MNHEY, CDR2 SVGAGI. The CDR3 nucleotides read TGTGCCAGCAGTTACGATCAGAACCACCGGGAGCAGTACGTC. Translated: CASSYDQNHREQYV.

This clonotype was found a few times. The gene calls are TRBV5-1 and TRBJ1-6; 9 nucleotides match TRBD1. Germline assignment: CDR1 SGHRS and CDR2 YFSETQ. V trimming: 4 bases; J trimming: 6 bases; junction bases outside the gene matches: 5. The CDR3 length is 15 residues. The CDR3: CASSRGQGLNSPLHF. In DNA, the CDR3 is TGCGCCAGCAGCCGCGGACAGGGGCTTAATTCACCCCTCCACTTT.

In this sample, this clonotype turned up many times. This chain connects TRBV7-2 to TRBJ2-3; a weak D match, TRBD2 (5 bases). The CDR3 extends over 15 amino acids. Germline V gives CDR1 SGHTA, CDR2 FQGNSA. Trimming removed 4 bases from V and 1 base from J, with 12 bases in between. CDR3 in DNA: TGTGCCAGCAGCTCAAGCGGTTCTGGCACAGATACGCAGTATTTT. It encodes CASSSSGSGTDTQYF.

This clonotype appeared a few times. The chain uses TRBV2 and TRBJ1-6; 7 nucleotides align to TRBD1. The CDR3 runs 14 residues. Unmatched junction bases numbered 9, after V lost 8 bases and J lost 8 bases. Germline lookup yields CDR1 SNHLY and CDR2 FYNNEI. The CDR3 protein is CASGRDSGDSPLHF. The DNA of the CDR3 is TGTGCCAGCGGGAGGGACAGTGGGGATTCACCCCTCCACTTT.

This clonotype showed up just a few times. The J gene is TRBJ1-5, the V gene TRBV12-3 or TRBV12-4; D is perhaps TRBD1 (5 bases). V dropped 5 bases and J dropped 4 bases, with 12 bases sitting between them. The CDR3 runs 14 residues. This CDR3 is CASSQGIRNQPQHF. The CDR3 coding sequence is TGTGCCAGCAGTCAGGGAATTCGGAATCAGCCCCAGCATTTT.

The V call is TRBV6-1, the J call TRBJ1-4; D call uncertain. The CDR3 covers 15 residues. Between the trimmed V and J ends, which lost 4 bases and 0 bases, there was a span of 9 bases. Germline lookup yields CDR1 MNHNS and CDR2 SASEGT. The CDR3 DNA is TGTGCCAGCAGTGCCCGACATGCAACTAATGAAAAACTGTTTTTT. Translating gives CASSARHATNEKLFF.

V usage is TRBV4-3 and J usage is TRBJ1-5, with D perhaps TRBD1 (5 bases). Germline CDR1 and CDR2: LGHNA and YSLEER. The CDR3 totals 13 residues. V gave up 4 bases and J gave up 4 bases, with 8 bases separating them. The CDR3 loop reads CASSRTQNQPQHF. For the CDR3, the DNA is TGCGCCAGCAGCCGGACACAAAATCAGCCCCAGCATTTT.

This clonotype was picked up many times. The chain uses TRBV7-8 and TRBJ2-1; D possibly corresponds to TRBD2 (6 bases). CDR3 length equals 15 residues. Germline assignment: CDR1 SGHVS and CDR2 FQNEAQ. V was shortened by 1 base and J by 1 base, with 8 bases between the two germline ends. CDR3 region: CASSLGAGSYNEQFF. CDR3 nucleotides: TGTGCCAGCAGCTTAGGGGCGGGGTCCTACAATGAGCAGTTCTTC.

This chain connects TRBV7-2 to TRBJ2-2; 7 bases line up with TRBD2. Germline V gives CDR1 SGHTA, CDR2 FQGNSA. J lost 6 bases, V lost 6 bases, and 7 bases had no gene match. The CDR3 spans 14 residues. The CDR3 nucleotides read TGTGCCAGCAGTCCCCGGGGAGGGGCCGGGGAGCTGTTTTTT. The encoded protein is CASSPRGGAGELFF.